One and the same sample provided the 30 T cell receptor beta chains below, sequenced in a study of cytomegalovirus exposure and HLA in healthy donors. The PCR employed 60 Vbeta primers together with 13 Jbeta primers. The assay was immunoSEQ multiplex PCR, and TCRdb's table has in-frame clones only and misses some. The top ten hold about a tenth of the sample, which has about 94,000 clones, 81% seen once. Material for sequencing was PBMCs. The receptors here all came from a human donor in good health.

The gene calls are TRBV27 and TRBJ1-3; D call uncertain. The V and J ends lost 6 bases and 5 bases respectively, with 17 bases between them. The length of the CDR3 is 15 residues. Germline V gives CDR1 MNHEY, CDR2 SMNVEV (reference sequence). The CDR3, as DNA: TGTGCCAGCAGCACTCAAGAGGGCACCCGAAACACCATATATTTT. It encodes CASSTQEGTRNTIYF.

The V gene is TRBV4-1, the J gene TRBJ2-2; 12 nucleotides align to TRBD2. The germline V gene has CDR1 MGHRA and CDR2 YSYEKL. CDR3 length: 18 amino acids. V shed 0 bases, J shed 4 bases, and the junction held 6 bases outside the gene matches. The CDR3 nucleotides read TGCGCCAGCAGCCAAGACCCGGGACTAGCGGGCCGCACCGGGGAGCTGTTTTTT. It codes for CASSQDPGLAGRTGELFF.

In its sample, this clone was seen a few times. CDR3 bases: TGCGCCAGCAGCTTGCGGGACAGACCCTCCACCGGGGAGCTGTTTTTT. Protein product: CASSLRDRPSTGELFF. The V and J genes are TRBV5-1 and TRBJ2-2; 7 nucleotides align to TRBD1. Trimming at V came to 1 base and at J to 4 bases, leaving 7 bases not matched to a gene. CDR3 length: 16 amino acids. Germline V gene sequence: CDR1 SGHRS, CDR2 YFSETQ.

This chain connects TRBV19 to TRBJ2-4; a weak D match, TRBD2 (6 bases). V lost 3 bases, J lost 1 base, and 7 bases lay in between. This CDR3 is built from 14 residues. The germline V gene has CDR1 LNHDA and CDR2 SQIVND (reference sequence). CDR3 sequence (DNA): TGTGCCAGTAGTATCCGGGGGGCCAAAAACATTCAGTACTTC. Encoded protein: CASSIRGAKNIQYF.

The chain combines TRBV29-1 with TRBJ2-7; 8 positions agree with TRBD2. The CDR3 runs to 15 residues. Germline V lookup: CDR1 SQVTM, CDR2 ANQGSEA. V lost 6 bases and J lost 2; bases outside the gene matches: 12. The CDR3: CSVTRGAGGPYEQYF. CDR3 DNA: TGCAGCGTCACCCGAGGGGCGGGAGGCCCCTACGAGCAGTACTTC.

V is TRBV29-1 and J is TRBJ1-4; weak D call: TRBD1 (6 bases). The CDR3 extends over 14 amino acids. The V gene lost 7 bases and the J gene lost 5 bases, with 17 bases spanning the gap. Germline lookup yields CDR1 SQVTM and CDR2 ANQGSEA. The CDR3 protein is CSGYYQGYNEKLFF. Here the CDR3 DNA reads TGCAGCGGATACTACCAGGGGTACAATGAAAAACTGTTTTTT.

About this clone: At the DNA level, this CDR3 is encoded by other sequences in the same sample as well. This rearrangement joins TRBV19 to TRBJ1-2; TRBD1 agrees at 7 bases. The CDR3 has 13 residues. V dropped 6 bases and J dropped 6; count of bases not matched to a gene: 7. Germline-derived CDR1 and CDR2 are LNHDA and SQIVND (reference sequence). Here the CDR3 reads CASSTTGRHGYTF. CDR3 in DNA: TGTGCCAGTAGCACGACAGGGCGCCATGGCTACACCTTC.

The chain is built from TRBV2 and TRBJ2-1; D is unclear. V was shortened by 6 bases and J by 5 bases, with 17 bases between the two germline ends. The CDR3 contains 15 residues. The germline V gene encodes CDR1 SNHLY and CDR2 FYNNEI. The CDR3 here is CASRIYYAPDNEQFF. CDR3 nucleotides: TGTGCCAGCAGAATATACTACGCCCCAGACAATGAGCAGTTCTTC.

The genes are TRBV5-5 and TRBJ2-2, with 7 bases lining up with TRBD1. Germline CDR1 is SGHKS and CDR2 is YYEKEE (reference sequence). V shed 4 bases, J shed 6 bases, and the junction held 6 bases outside the gene matches. The CDR3 runs 14 residues. As DNA, the CDR3 is TGTGCCAGCAGCATTACAGGGGTCGCCGGGGAGCTGTTTTTT. Translation gives CASSITGVAGELFF. Looking up the rest from reference TRBV5-5 and TRBJ2-2 gives the full variable domain: DAGVTQSPTHLIKTRGQQVTLRCSPISGHKSVSWYQQVLGQGPQFIFQYYEKEERGRGNFPDRFSARQFPNYSSELNVNALLLGDSALYLCASSITGVAGELFFGEGSRLTVL.

The chain couples TRBV18 to TRBJ2-6; 9 bases line up with TRBD1. V was pared by 4 bases and J by 0 bases, with 7 bases of the junction left unmatched. Germline CDR1 and CDR2: KGHSH and LQKENI. The CDR3 sequence is 18 residues long. The CDR3 loop is CASSLQPGQGSGANVLTF. CDR3 sequence (DNA): TGTGCCAGCTCACTACAACCGGGACAGGGCTCTGGGGCCAACGTCCTGACTTTC.

DNA of the CDR3: TGTGCCAGCAGCGTACAAAGCTCCTACGAGCAGTACTTC. Its translation is CASSVQSSYEQYF. The J gene is TRBJ2-7, the V gene TRBV11-3; D is uncertain. Germline CDR1 reads SGHNT; CDR2 reads YENEEA. V shed 5 bases and J shed 0 bases, with 8 bases lying between them. The CDR3 contains 13 residues.

This clone has only one observation. CDR3 loop: CASSQYQGHGYTF. CDR3 in DNA: TGCGCCAGCAGCCAATACCAGGGCCATGGCTACACCTTC. The chain links TRBV4-1 to TRBJ1-2; perhaps TRBD1 as D (5 bases). V lost 2 bases to trimming and J lost 6 bases, with 10 bases between them. CDR1 MGHRA and CDR2 YSYEKL come from the germline V gene. The CDR3 sequence is 13 residues long.

The J gene is TRBJ2-3, the V gene TRBV7-3; D not resolved. With 2 bases removed from V and 1 base from J, the gap between germline ends came to 7 bases. The CDR3 runs to 14 residues. Germline CDR1 reads SGHTA; CDR2 reads FQGTGA. CDR3 in DNA: TGTGCCAGCAGCTTATACTCTGGCACAGATACGCAGTATTTT. Translated: CASSLYSGTDTQYF.

The chain joins TRBV7-2 to TRBJ2-7, with 7 bases lining up with TRBD1. Germline V gene data show CDR1 as SGHTA and CDR2 as FQGNSA. Trimming cost V 1 base and J 7 bases; bases outside gene matches: 10. The CDR3 has 15 residues. The CDR3 sequence: CASSLGVQGGYEQYF. CDR3 coding DNA: TGTGCCAGCAGCTTAGGAGTTCAAGGGGGCTATGAGCAGTACTTC.

The chain joins TRBV18 to TRBJ1-3; D unresolved. V was pared by 2 bases and J by 0 bases, with 17 bases between. Germline V gene sequence: CDR1 KGHSH, CDR2 LQKENI. This CDR3 contains 18 residues. CDR3 residues: CASSPTNSVSLSGNTIYF. The CDR3 bases are TGTGCCAGCTCACCAACTAATTCCGTCTCCCTCTCTGGAAACACCATATATTTT.

This clone has just a few counts. The CDR3 protein is CASSYRQGTGGYTF. Written as DNA, the CDR3 is TGTGCCAGCAGTTACCGACAGGGTACCGGTGGCTACACCTTC. The chain is built from TRBV6-5 and TRBJ1-2; TRBD1 agrees at 7 bases. The junction had 7 bases not matched to a gene; V was cut back by 2 bases and J by 7 bases. The CDR3 sequence is 14 residues long. CDR1 and CDR2 (germline): MNHEY, SVGAGI.

The rearrangement joins TRBV7-2 to TRBJ2-1, with TRBD2 identical over 11 bases. The V gene end was trimmed by 4 bases and the J gene end by 7 bases; junction bases not matched to a gene: 6. CDR3 length equals 15 residues. CDR1 and CDR2 from the germline V gene are SGHTA and FQGNSA. The CDR3 sequence is CASSSWTSGSNEQFF. Written as DNA, the CDR3 is TGTGCCAGCAGCTCTTGGACTAGCGGGTCAAATGAGCAGTTCTTC. The full variable domain, completed using reference TRBV7-2 and TRBJ2-1, is GAGVSQSPSNKVTEKGKDVELRCDPISGHTALYWYRQSLGQGLEFLIYFQGNSAPDKSGLPSDRFSAERTGGSVSTLTIQRTQQEDSAVYLCASSSWTSGSNEQFFGPGTRLTVL.

The rearrangement uses TRBV5-5 and TRBJ1-3, with D uncertain. The germline CDR1 and CDR2 sequences are SGHKS and YYEKEE (reference sequence). With 0 bases removed from V and 4 bases from J, the gap between germline ends came to 17 bases. The CDR3 length is 17 residues. CDR3 in amino acids: CASSLDPARFAGNTIYF. The CDR3 nucleotides are TGTGCCAGCAGCTTGGATCCGGCGAGGTTTGCAGGAAACACCATATATTTT.

This clone has just a few counts. This sequence joins TRBV2 and TRBJ1-2; 7 nucleotides line up with TRBD1. V trimming: 6 bases; J trimming: 4 bases; junction bases outside the gene matches: 5. Per the germline V gene, CDR1 is SNHLY and CDR2 is FYNNEI. The CDR3 length is 13 residues. The CDR3 nucleotides are TGTGCCAGCAGCGGGACAGTGGGCTATGGCTACACCTTC. This translates into CASSGTVGYGYTF.

The chain has TRBV28 and TRBJ2-5; 8 bases are shared with TRBD2. Germline-derived CDR1 and CDR2 are MDHEN and SYDVKM. V dropped 5 bases and J dropped 9; count of bases not matched to a gene: 5. This CDR3 has 12 residues. Here the CDR3 reads CASSLPGRAQYF. Here the CDR3 DNA reads TGTGCCAGCAGTCTCCCCGGGAGGGCCCAGTACTTC. The full variable domain, completed using reference TRBV28 and TRBJ2-5, is DVKVTQSSRYLVKRTGEKVFLECVQDMDHENMFWYRQDPGLGLRLIYFSYDVKMKEKGDIPEGYSVSREKKERFSLILESASTNQTSMYLCASSLPGRAQYFGPGTRLLVL.

By share, this clone ranks as hyperexpanded. The V call is TRBV28, the J call TRBJ2-5, with 7 bases that match TRBD1. The CDR3 loop spans 13 amino acids. The V segment lost 6 bases and the J segment 4 bases; nucleotides outside the gene matches: 5. Looked up from germline, CDR1 is MDHEN and CDR2 is SYDVKM. The CDR3 loop reads CASSGTGVETQYF. DNA of the CDR3: TGTGCCAGCAGCGGCACAGGGGTAGAGACCCAGTACTTC.

V and J are TRBV27 and TRBJ2-7; 8 bases fit TRBD1. Germline CDR1 MNHEY, CDR2 SMNVEV (reference sequence). This CDR3 spans 13 amino acids. The V and J ends lost 3 bases and 3 bases, in that order; junction bases with no gene match: 1. The CDR3 loop is CASSFDRGYEQYF. In DNA form, the CDR3 reads TGTGCCAGCAGTTTCGACAGGGGCTACGAGCAGTACTTC.

The chain joins TRBV6-1 to TRBJ2-1; 8 bases match TRBD2. Per germline, CDR1 MNHNS and CDR2 SASEGT. Trimming removed 0 bases from V and 6 bases from J; junction bases left unmatched: 1. The CDR3 consists of 14 residues. The CDR3 DNA reads TGTGCCAGCAGTGAAGCGGGACTAGGCAATGAGCAGTTCTTC. It codes for CASSEAGLGNEQFF.

The chain uses TRBV2 and TRBJ1-3; no reliable D call. CDR1 is SNHLY, CDR2 FYNNEI, per germline. Trimming stripped 7 bases from V and 0 bases from J, with 13 bases between. There are 15 residues in the CDR3. CDR3 sequence (DNA): TGTGCCAGCACCCCTCAAGAAGCCTCTGGAAACACCATATATTTT. Translation: CASTPQEASGNTIYF.

The chain employs TRBV6-5 and TRBJ2-7; 7 nucleotides agree with TRBD1. After removal of 5 bases from V and 4 bases from J, the junction contained 8 bases not matched to a gene. The CDR3 spans 14 residues. Germline V gives CDR1 MNHEY, CDR2 SVGAGI. CDR3 protein: CASSPTGLTYEQYF. As DNA, the CDR3 is TGTGCCAGCAGTCCGACAGGGCTCACTTACGAGCAGTACTTC.

The chain combines TRBV13 with TRBJ2-7, with 9 bases that match TRBD1. The CDR3 runs 15 residues. Unmatched junction bases numbered 7, after V lost 1 base and J lost 6 bases. The germline gives CDR1 PRHDT, CDR2 FYEKMQ (reference sequence). CDR3: CASSLESGTGSEQYF. The CDR3 DNA reads as TGTGCCAGCAGCTTAGAATCCGGGACAGGGAGCGAGCAGTACTTC.

The genes are TRBV5-1 and TRBJ2-3, with a possible D match to TRBD2 (6 bases). The CDR3 has 16 residues. Trimming took 4 bases from V and 2 from J, leaving 17 bases between them. Germline CDR1 reads SGHRS; CDR2 reads YFSETQ. In DNA, the CDR3 is TGCGCCAGCAGCCGCCGAGGGAGGCCCAACACAGATACGCAGTATTTT. It translates to CASSRRGRPNTDTQYF.

This clone was seen more than once but under ten times. The chain combines TRBV28 with TRBJ2-1; 7 bases are shared with TRBD2. The CDR3 runs to 12 residues. V trimming: 6 bases; J trimming: 8 bases; junction bases outside the gene matches: 4. CDR1 is MDHEN, CDR2 SYDVKM, per germline. The CDR3 DNA follows: TGTGCCAGCAGCCCACTAGCGTATGAGCAGTTCTTC. Protein sequence: CASSPLAYEQFF.

This chain uses TRBV5-5 with TRBJ2-1; 7 bases fit TRBD1. The germline V gene encodes CDR1 SGHKS and CDR2 YYEKEE (reference sequence). There are 15 residues in the CDR3. V lost 4 bases, J lost 7 bases, and 11 bases stayed unmatched. The CDR3 region has the DNA TGTGCCAGCAGCATTGGGACAGCCGCTAGTAATGAGCAGTTCTTC. Translating it yields CASSIGTAASNEQFF.

The chain couples TRBV30 to TRBJ2-3, with a possible D match to TRBD2 (7 bases). This CDR3 has 15 residues. Per the germline V gene, CDR1 is GTSNPN and CDR2 is SVGIG (reference sequence). Trimming cost V 0 bases and J 7 bases, with 17 bases left between them. The chain's CDR3 is CAWSVRGGVVNTQYF. CDR3 DNA: TGTGCCTGGAGTGTAAGGGGGGGGGTCGTAAATACGCAGTATTTT.